Below are 17 T cell receptor beta chains sequenced from a single sample in a study of blood T cell repertoires in COVID-19 (dated by TCRdb to the early 2020s). The library was produced with the immunoSEQ multiplex PCR assay. TCRdb retrieved this table from immuneACCESS and kept in-frame rearrangements only. Not all clones are present; in checked studies, unresolved V genes account for under half, and no reason is known for the remainder. Counted in this sample were about 130,000 clones; over 75% of them appeared once. The ten largest clones take up 40% to 55% of the sample. Material: peripheral blood. The receptors shown here come from a human donor in a cohort sampled during active COVID-19.

V usage is TRBV6-6 and J usage is TRBJ1-5; 9 bases are shared with TRBD1. The CDR3 loop spans 16 amino acids. V lost 5 bases, J lost 5 bases, and 10 bases stayed unmatched. Germline CDR1 MNHNY, CDR2 SVGAGI (reference sequence). CDR3 DNA: TGTGCCAGCAGTGCCCCGGGACAGGGTATTGATCAGCCCCAGCATTTT. Translated, it gives CASSAPGQGIDQPQHF.

This sequence joins TRBV30 and TRBJ2-2; D unresolved. V gave up 0 bases and J gave up 0 bases, with 8 bases separating them. Germline V lookup: CDR1 GTSNPN, CDR2 SVGIG (reference sequence). There are 15 residues in the CDR3. CDR3 residues: CAWSVTPANTGELFF. CDR3 DNA: TGTGCCTGGAGTGTAACACCAGCGAACACCGGGGAGCTGTTTTTT. Full variable domain (remainder filled in from reference TRBV30 and TRBJ2-2): SQTIHQWPATLVQPVGSPLSLECTVEGTSNPNLYWYRQAAGRGLQLLFYSVGIGQISSEVPQNLSASRPQDRQFILSSKKLLLSDSGFYLCAWSVTPANTGELFFGEGSRLTVL.

This sequence joins TRBV2 and TRBJ1-4; TRBD1 matches 9 bases. Germline V gene sequence: CDR1 SNHLY, CDR2 FYNNEI. Losses at the gene ends were 6 bases for V and 5 bases for J; bases not matched to a gene: 7. The CDR3 totals 15 residues. CDR3 sequence reads: CASRAGTGPNEKLFF. The CDR3 bases are TGTGCCAGCAGAGCCGGGACAGGGCCCAATGAAAAACTGTTTTTT.

This sequence joins TRBV20-1 and TRBJ1-2; D is unclear. V lost 8 bases, J lost 2 bases, and 9 bases lay in between. The germline V gene has CDR1 DFQATT and CDR2 SNEGSKA (reference sequence). This CDR3 region has 11 residues. CDR3 nucleotides: TGCAGTAGACGGGAGAACTATGGCTACACCTTC. It is translated as CSRRENYGYTF.

The chain recombines TRBV2 with TRBJ1-2, with TRBD1 matching over 9 bases. Germline V gene lookup returns CDR1 SNHLY and CDR2 FYNNEI. The CDR3 is made up of 13 amino acids. V lost 6 bases and J lost 6; bases outside the gene matches: 5. In nucleotides, the CDR3 is TGTGCCAGCAGAGGGGACAGGGAGAATGGCTACACCTTC. It yields the protein CASRGDRENGYTF.

V and J are TRBV18 and TRBJ1-1; D call uncertain. Germline loops: CDR1 KGHSH, CDR2 LQKENI. Trimming took off 0 bases at V and 1 base at J, with 9 bases between the two ends. This CDR3 has 15 residues. CDR3 amino acids: CASSPPGQSNTEAFF. The CDR3 DNA reads TGTGCCAGCTCACCACCTGGTCAGTCGAACACTGAAGCTTTCTTT.

In its sample, this clone was seen once. The rearrangement uses TRBV5-1 and TRBJ1-1; perhaps TRBD1 as D (6 bases). There are 14 residues in the CDR3. Trimming shortened V by 4 bases and J by 1 base, and 11 bases separated the two germline ends. The germline V gene has CDR1 SGHRS and CDR2 YFSETQ. DNA of the CDR3: TGCGCCAGCAGCGGGACATTGAGGAACACTGAAGCTTTCTTT. It translates to CASSGTLRNTEAFF.

V is TRBV12-3 or TRBV12-4 and J is TRBJ1-1; TRBD1 matches at 7 bases. The CDR3 runs 13 residues. J gave up 11 bases and V 7 bases, and 13 bases lay outside the gene matches. CDR3 coding DNA: TGTGCCAGCACCAACACAGGGGTCCAGGGGGCTTTCTTT. This encodes CASTNTGVQGAFF.

V gene TRBV19 combines with J gene TRBJ2-7; D is unresolved. CDR1 is LNHDA, CDR2 SQIVND, per germline (reference sequence). CDR3 length equals 14 residues. V was pared by 1 base and J by 3 bases, with 10 bases between. The CDR3, as DNA: TGTGCCAGTAGTATAGGCGGCGGATACTACGAGCAGTACTTC. Its protein is CASSIGGGYYEQYF.

For the CDR3, the DNA is TGTGCCAGTAGTATTACAGGGGGCACTGGGGCCAACGTCCTGACTTTC. Translating gives CASSITGGTGANVLTF. The V and J genes are TRBV19 and TRBJ2-6; 9 nucleotides align to TRBD1. CDR3 length: 16 residues. Trimming took 3 bases from V and 2 from J; bases not matched to a gene: 2. The germline CDR1 and CDR2 sequences are LNHDA and SQIVND (reference sequence).

This chain links TRBV4-1 with TRBJ2-6; a weak D match, TRBD1 (5 bases). Germline V gives CDR1 MGHRA, CDR2 YSYEKL. This CDR3 has 19 amino acids. V lost 1 base and J lost 0, with 16 bases in between. The CDR3 region has the DNA TGCGCCAGCAGCCAAGTCGGTCTGGACAAAAGCTCTGGGGCCAACGTCCTGACTTTC. It encodes CASSQVGLDKSSGANVLTF.

The V gene is TRBV7-3, the J gene TRBJ2-1; tentatively, D is TRBD1 (6 bases). The CDR3 runs 15 residues. CDR1 and CDR2 (germline): SGHTA, FQGTGA. V was cut by 5 bases and J by 3 bases, with 14 bases left in between. CDR3: CASSPGKGVYNEQFF. Written as DNA, the CDR3 is TGTGCCAGCAGCCCAGGGAAGGGGGTCTACAATGAGCAGTTCTTC.

The gene calls are TRBV7-2 and TRBJ2-3, with 8 bases that match TRBD2. The trim removed 5 bases at V and 14 bases at J, leaving 12 bases unmatched. Per germline, CDR1 SGHTA and CDR2 FQGNSA. The CDR3 is 13 residues long. The CDR3 loop is CASSLAHGGAGYF. CDR3 nucleotide sequence: TGTGCCAGCAGCCTCGCCCACGGGGGGGCGGGGTATTTT.

This rearrangement joins TRBV2 to TRBJ2-3; TRBD2 might be the D (7 bases). Germline lookup yields CDR1 SNHLY and CDR2 FYNNEI. V lost 1 base and J lost 4, with 12 bases in between. This CDR3 comprises 15 residues. The DNA of the CDR3 is TGTGCCAGCAGTGAAGGCGGGGGCCTCCCAGATACGCAGTATTTT. This codes for CASSEGGGLPDTQYF.

The gene calls are TRBV5-1 and TRBJ2-3, with a possible D match to TRBD1 (6 bases). This CDR3 spans 14 amino acids. V lost 4 bases and J lost 1, with 10 bases in between. Germline V lookup: CDR1 SGHRS, CDR2 YFSETQ. CDR3 region: CASSRDTGTDTQYF. In nucleotides, the CDR3 is TGCGCCAGCAGCCGGGACACCGGCACAGATACGCAGTATTTT.

This clone was detected many times. The CDR3 protein is CASRTDTEAFF. In DNA form, the CDR3 reads TGTGCCAGCAGGACAGACACTGAAGCTTTCTTT. V usage is TRBV21-1 and J usage is TRBJ1-1; no check of the table's D call, TRBD1, against the DNA was made. TRBV21-1 is described as a pseudogene. The CDR3 consists of 11 residues.

V is TRBV6-2 or TRBV6-3 and J is TRBJ1-2; D perhaps matches TRBD1 (5 bases). This CDR3 comprises 17 residues. Trimming shortened V by 1 base and J by 4 bases, and 19 bases separated the two germline ends. Germline assignment: CDR1 MNHEY and CDR2 SVGEGT. DNA for the CDR3: TGTGCCAGCAGTTACTACGCCGGGGGGAACAGGCGCTATGGCTACACCTTC. As protein: CASSYYAGGNRRYGYTF.